This passage covers 27 T cell receptor beta chains from one sample sequenced in a study of identical twins. Each CDR3 protein is one row after TCRdb ran MiXCR on the 5' RACE reads. The table lists around 470,000 distinct CDR3 sequences, 14% of them singletons. The data were also submitted as part of a second study, on yellow fever vaccine responses in identical twins.

What was sequenced was CD4+ T cells sorted from blood. The source of these receptors is a woman under 30 in good health.

This clonotype came up a few times. J is TRBJ2-5 and V is TRBV7-2, with 7 bases fitting TRBD2. CDR3 size: 15 residues. The germline gives CDR1 SGHTA, CDR2 FQGNSA. Germline trimming cut 0 bases from V and 4 bases from J; bases unmatched to any gene: 5. The CDR3 loop reads CASSLAGGLRETQYF. For the CDR3, the DNA is TGTGCCAGCAGCTTAGCGGGAGGGCTTAGAGAGACCCAGTACTTC.

This clonotype showed up just a few times. The V gene is TRBV15, the J gene TRBJ2-2; D is unresolved. CDR3 size: 13 residues. Germline CDR1 and CDR2: LNHNV and YYDKDF (reference sequence). V lost 3 bases to trimming and J lost 2 bases, with 4 bases between them. CDR3: CATSSPNTGELFF. CDR3 nucleotide sequence: TGTGCCACCAGCAGTCCCAACACCGGGGAGCTGTTTTTT.

J is TRBJ2-7 and V is TRBV6-2 or TRBV6-3; 10 nucleotides match TRBD1. V shed 3 bases and J 6 bases; nucleotides not matched to a gene: 11. Germline-derived CDR1 and CDR2 are MNHEY and SVGEGT. This CDR3 has 16 residues. The CDR3 loop is CASSYPGRDRGSEQYF. CDR3 nucleotides: TGTGCCAGCAGTTATCCCGGCCGGGACAGGGGTTCCGAGCAGTACTTC.

The chain is built from TRBV5-1 and TRBJ2-5; 8 bases fit TRBD2. There are 15 residues in the CDR3. Germline trimming cut 4 bases from V and 5 bases from J; bases unmatched to any gene: 10. Germline values: CDR1 SGHRS, CDR2 YFSETQ. CDR3 in DNA: TGCGCCAGCAGCCGGGTAGCGGGAATTCAGGAGACCCAGTACTTC. Encoded protein: CASSRVAGIQETQYF.

A few counts support this clonotype. V and J are TRBV20-1 and TRBJ2-7; perhaps TRBD1 as D (6 bases). The ends were cut back, 3 bases at V and 0 bases at J, with 15 bases in the middle. The CDR3 consists of 15 residues. Germline CDR1 DFQATT, CDR2 SNEGSKA (reference sequence). CDR3 loop: CSARETGTPSYEQYF. The DNA for the CDR3 is TGCAGTGCTAGGGAAACCGGGACACCCTCCTACGAGCAGTACTTC.

V and J are TRBV28 and TRBJ2-1, with TRBD2 matching 12 bases. The trim removed 6 bases at V and 2 bases at J, leaving 11 bases unmatched. This CDR3 region has 18 residues. Per germline, CDR1 MDHEN and CDR2 SYDVKM. CDR3 sequence reads: CASSQLAGGPRAYNEQFF. DNA of the CDR3: TGTGCCAGCAGCCAACTAGCGGGAGGCCCGCGCGCCTACAATGAGCAGTTCTTC.

The chain joins TRBV25-1 to TRBJ1-2; TRBD1 might be the D (5 bases). Germline values: CDR1 MGHDK, CDR2 SYGVNS. The V and J ends lost 1 base and 5 bases respectively, with 23 bases between them. The length of the CDR3 is 18 residues. The CDR3 sequence: CASSEFVRREGTKYGYTF. As DNA, the CDR3 is TGTGCCAGCAGTGAATTCGTCCGGCGCGAGGGGACGAAGTATGGCTACACCTTC.

CDR3 DNA: TGTGCCAGCAGCGCTATCGGGGAGGGGATAGCGGGGGGGTTGGGTGAGCAGTTCTTC. This encodes CASSAIGEGIAGGLGEQFF. The genes are TRBV27 and TRBJ2-1, with 11 bases aligning to TRBD2. J gave up 9 bases and V 6 bases, and 22 bases lay outside the gene matches. CDR3 length: 19 amino acids. Germline assignment: CDR1 MNHEY and CDR2 SMNVEV (reference sequence).

The table lists this clonotype with a few counts. CDR3 nucleotides: TGCAGTGCTAGAGGGGCTAGCGGGAGGAACGAGCAGTACTTC. It codes for CSARGASGRNEQYF. The chain combines TRBV20-1 with TRBJ2-7; TRBD2 matches 11 bases. Trimming at V came to 1 base and at J to 5 bases, leaving 4 bases not matched to a gene. From germline, CDR1 is DFQATT and CDR2 SNEGSKA (reference sequence). This CDR3 spans 14 amino acids.

This chain links TRBV5-5 with TRBJ2-3; TRBD2 agrees at 7 bases. The CDR3 extends over 14 amino acids. Looked up from germline, CDR1 is SGHKS and CDR2 is YYEKEE (reference sequence). J lost 5 bases, V lost 6 bases, and 9 bases had no gene match. This chain's CDR3 is CASNKASGLDTQYF. Written as DNA, the CDR3 is TGTGCCAGCAATAAGGCTAGCGGCTTAGATACGCAGTATTTT.

This clonotype was found a few times. CDR3 loop: CASSRTLGDGYEQYF. The CDR3 DNA reads as TGTGCCAGCTCACGTACACTCGGGGACGGCTACGAGCAGTACTTC. V usage is TRBV18 and J usage is TRBJ2-7; D is perhaps TRBD1 or TRBD2 (5 bases each). The germline gives CDR1 KGHSH, CDR2 LQKENI. Trimming took 4 bases from V and 3 from J, leaving 16 bases between them. This CDR3 spans 15 amino acids.

The chain recombines TRBV2 with TRBJ2-7; 15 bases are shared with TRBD2. CDR1 and CDR2 from the germline V gene are SNHLY and FYNNEI. With 11 bases clipped from V and 0 bases from J, the junction kept 8 bases outside the gene matches. There are 16 residues in the CDR3. The CDR3 nucleotides read TGTGCCGGGTATCCGGGACTAGCGGGGGGCTCCTACGAGCAGTACTTC. Its translation: CAGYPGLAGGSYEQYF.

This clonotype came up a few times. The rearrangement uses TRBV12-3 or TRBV12-4 and TRBJ2-6, with D hard to call. The CDR3 sequence is 14 residues long. The V and J ends lost 4 bases and 0 bases respectively, with 4 bases between them. CDR3 in amino acids: CASSYSSGANVLTF. CDR3 coding DNA: TGTGCCAGCAGTTACAGCTCTGGGGCCAACGTCCTGACTTTC.

With regard to this clonotype: One end of the junction does not line up with germline, which may come from a read error. This chain uses TRBV5-1 with TRBJ2-6, with D tentatively TRBD1 (6 bases). Germline CDR1 SGHRS, CDR2 YFSETQ. The CDR3 covers 16 residues. The CDR3 DNA is TGCGCCAGCAGCCAACCCACAGGGACCGGGGCCAACGACCTGACTTTC. It yields the protein CASSQPTGTGANDLTF.

The chain is built from TRBV7-9 and TRBJ1-1; D remains ambiguous. Trimming left V 7 bases short and J 3 bases short, with 15 bases between. CDR1 and CDR2 (germline): SEHNR, FQNEAQ (reference sequence). There are 14 residues in the CDR3. Here the CDR3 DNA reads TGTGCCAGCACCTTCTCCCGGGCGCACACTGAAGCTTTCTTT. This translates into CASTFSRAHTEAFF.

Only a few counts were recorded for this clonotype. The chain recombines TRBV5-1 with TRBJ2-2; D is undetermined. CDR3 length: 14 residues. With 4 bases removed from V and 9 bases from J, the gap between germline ends came to 16 bases. The germline V gene has CDR1 SGHRS and CDR2 YFSETQ. CDR3: CASSTRAAGRELFF. The CDR3 DNA is TGCGCCAGCAGCACCCGGGCCGCCGGGCGGGAGCTGTTTTTT. Combining the CDR3 with reference TRBV5-1 and TRBJ2-2 gives the whole variable domain KAGVTQTPRYLIKTRGQQVTLSCSPISGHRSVSWYQQTPGQGLQFLFEYFSETQRNKGNFPGRFSGRQFSNSRSEMNVSTLELGDSALYLCASSTRAAGRELFFGEGSRLTVL.

This rearrangement joins TRBV2 to TRBJ1-1; 7 nucleotides agree with TRBD1. V lost 7 bases to trimming and J lost 0 bases; unmatched junction nucleotides: 8. Per germline, CDR1 SNHLY and CDR2 FYNNEI. The CDR3 totals 15 residues. CDR3 bases: TGTGCCAGCATGCCTGACAGGGCAGTGAACACTGAAGCTTTCTTT. Translating it yields CASMPDRAVNTEAFF.

This chain joins TRBV25-1 and TRBJ2-3; D is ambiguous. The ends were cut back, 2 bases at V and 0 bases at J, with 12 bases in the middle. The CDR3 runs to 16 residues. Germline V CDR1 and CDR2: MGHDK, SYGVNS. In nucleotides, the CDR3 is TGTGCCAGCAGTGAAATGGAACAGACGAGCACAGATACGCAGTATTTT. Encoded protein: CASSEMEQTSTDTQYF.

This clonotype was seen a handful of times. This sequence joins TRBV7-3 and TRBJ2-2; a possible D gene is TRBD2 (5 bases). The V and J ends lost 1 base and 6 bases respectively, with 6 bases between them. CDR3 length: 13 amino acids. Germline assignment: CDR1 SGHTA and CDR2 FQGTGA. The CDR3 DNA is TGTGCCAGCAGCTTAAAGAGGGCCGGGGAGCTGTTTTTT. Residues: CASSLKRAGELFF.

This clonotype has only a few counts. The chain carries TRBV5-1 and TRBJ2-1; 13 nucleotides agree with TRBD2. Germline CDR1 is SGHRS and CDR2 is YFSETQ. V trimming: 4 bases; J trimming: 6 bases; junction bases outside the gene matches: 7. There are 16 residues in the CDR3. For the CDR3, the DNA is TGCGCCAGCAGCGAGACGACTAGCGGGAGGATCAATGAGCAGTTCTTC. Translated: CASSETTSGRINEQFF.

This clonotype has only a few counts. The CDR3 bases are TGTGCCAGCAGCTGGCCTGGGGGGGGCACTGAAGCTTTCTTT. This codes for CASSWPGGGTEAFF. The J gene is TRBJ1-1, the V gene TRBV5-6; possibly TRBD1 for D (5 bases). The V and J ends lost 3 bases and 4 bases respectively, with 13 bases between them. This CDR3 is 14 amino acids long. The germline V gene encodes CDR1 SGHDT and CDR2 YYEEEE. The full variable domain, completed using reference TRBV5-6 and TRBJ1-1, is DAGVTQSPTHLIKTRGQQVTLRCSPKSGHDTVSWYQQALGQGPQFIFQYYEEEERQRGNFPDRFSGHQFPNYSSELNVNALLLGDSALYLCASSWPGGGTEAFFGQGTRLTVV.

V and J are TRBV29-1 and TRBJ1-2; 7 nucleotides line up with TRBD1. Germline CDR1 and CDR2: SQVTM and ANQGSEA. The trim removed 4 bases at V and 0 bases at J, leaving 11 bases unmatched. This CDR3 comprises 16 residues. CDR3 region: CSVAGTADGTNYGYTF. CDR3 DNA sequence: TGCAGCGTTGCCGGGACAGCCGACGGTACTAACTATGGCTACACCTTC.

V gene TRBV20-1 combines with J gene TRBJ1-1, with D possibly being TRBD1 (5 bases). Trimming removed 4 bases from V and 0 bases from J, with 12 bases in between. CDR1 is DFQATT and CDR2 is SNEGSKA in the germline V gene (reference sequence). This CDR3 has 14 amino acids. CDR3 in DNA: TGCAGTGCTACCTCAGGGTACATGAACACTGAAGCTTTCTTT. It encodes CSATSGYMNTEAFF.

This clonotype was counted only a few times. The V call is TRBV7-6, the J call TRBJ2-2; D gene uncertain. This CDR3 region has 17 residues. Deletions cut 2 bases from V and 2 bases from J, with 15 bases between. The germline gives CDR1 SGHVS, CDR2 FNYEAQ. The CDR3 coding sequence is TGTGCCAGCAGCTTAATCGGCGACACTACCAACACCGGGGAGCTGTTTTTT. Protein sequence: CASSLIGDTTNTGELFF.

This clonotype came up once. The rearrangement joins TRBV7-9 to TRBJ1-1; D possibly corresponds to TRBD1 (5 bases). Trimming cost V 5 bases and J 0 bases, with 16 bases left between them. This CDR3 contains 16 residues. CDR1 is SEHNR and CDR2 is FQNEAQ in the germline V gene (reference sequence). Here the CDR3 DNA reads TGTGCCAGCAGCCCCCGGGGACGAACCATGAACACTGAAGCTTTCTTT. It yields the protein CASSPRGRTMNTEAFF.

This clonotype occurred a few times. The chain has TRBV6-2 or TRBV6-3 and TRBJ2-3, with 11 bases that match TRBD2. The CDR3 has 17 amino acids. CDR1 and CDR2 (germline): MNHEY, SVGEGT. V trimming: 2 bases; J trimming: 2 bases; junction bases outside the gene matches: 6. CDR3 bases: TGTGCCAGCAGTTACGCCCCGGGACTAGCGGCCACAGATACGCAGTATTTT. Protein: CASSYAPGLAATDTQYF.

V and J are TRBV3-1 and TRBJ2-7; D gene unclear. Trimming cost V 1 base and J 0 bases, with 10 bases left between them. The CDR3 covers 15 residues. The germline V gene has CDR1 LGHDT and CDR2 YNNKEL (reference sequence). The CDR3 region is CASSQVGYSSYEQYF. In DNA form, the CDR3 reads TGTGCCAGCAGCCAAGTGGGGTATAGCTCCTACGAGCAGTACTTC.